This is a list of T cell receptor beta chains from one sample in a study of cytomegalovirus exposure and HLA in healthy donors. Here immunoSEQ multiplex PCR was the method, and the copy in TCRdb shows in-frame clones only, minus some. The sample has about 200,000 clones. The sequenced sample was PBMCs. All receptors derive from a girl aged 2-10 years in good health and CMV-seropositive. Each CDR3 is given with its conserved first and last residue. Each record gives: D gene, V gene, J gene, CDR3 protein, CDR3 DNA. The D gene is left open where the match is weak.

D gene: NA
V gene: TRBV27
J gene: TRBJ1-1
CDR3 protein: CASTRAGNTEAFF
CDR3 DNA: TGTGCCAGCACCAGGGCCGGGAACACTGAAGCTTTCTTT

D gene: TRBD1
V gene: TRBV7-6
J gene: TRBJ1-3
CDR3 protein: CASSFNRLGTGPNTIYF
CDR3 DNA: TGTGCCAGCAGCTTTAACCGCCTGGGGACAGGCCCAAACACCATATATTTT

D gene: NA
V gene: TRBV27
J gene: TRBJ2-5
CDR3 protein: CASSPLGLEETQYF
CDR3 DNA: TGTGCCAGCAGTCCCTTAGGACTGGAAGAGACCCAGTACTTC

D gene: NA
V gene: TRBV30
J gene: TRBJ1-2
CDR3 protein: CAWSRGDLYYGYTF
CDR3 DNA: TGTGCCTGGAGTAGAGGAGATCTCTACTATGGCTACACCTTC

D gene: NA
V gene: TRBV15
J gene: TRBJ1-1
CDR3 protein: CATSRGRSQGPSRAFF
CDR3 DNA: TGTGCCACCAGCAGGGGACGTTCGCAGGGGCCATCGAGAGCTTTCTTT

D gene: NA
V gene: TRBV6-1
J gene: TRBJ2-5
CDR3 protein: CASSEALGTQYF
CDR3 DNA: TGTGCCAGCAGTGAAGCGCTAGGGACCCAGTACTTC

D gene: TRBD1
V gene: TRBV27
J gene: TRBJ1-3
CDR3 protein: CASSLTGTGPGNTIYF
CDR3 DNA: TGTGCCAGCAGTCTGACCGGGACAGGGCCCGGAAACACCATATATTTT

D gene: NA
V gene: TRBV6-5
J gene: TRBJ1-1
CDR3 protein: CATGGGLGTEAFF
CDR3 DNA: TGTGCCACCGGGGGGGGGCTGGGCACTGAAGCTTTCTTT

D gene: TRBD2
V gene: TRBV2
J gene: TRBJ2-1
CDR3 protein: CACDTSEFYNEQFF
CDR3 DNA: TGTGCCTGCGATACTAGCGAGTTTTACAATGAGCAGTTCTTC

D gene: NA
V gene: TRBV4-2
J gene: TRBJ2-2
CDR3 protein: CASSQGTTDTGELFF
CDR3 DNA: TGTGCCAGCAGCCAAGGGACTACCGACACCGGGGAGCTGTTTTTT

D gene: NA
V gene: TRBV5-8
J gene: TRBJ1-6
CDR3 protein: CASSLAWTASNSPLHF
CDR3 DNA: TGTGCCAGCAGCTTGGCCTGGACAGCATCTAATTCACCCCTCCACTTT

D gene: TRBD2
V gene: TRBV29-1
J gene: TRBJ2-7
CDR3 protein: CSVLAGSYEQYF
CDR3 DNA: TGCAGCGTTCTAGCGGGAAGCTACGAGCAGTACTTC

D gene: TRBD2
V gene: TRBV11-2
J gene: TRBJ2-3
CDR3 protein: CASSLVPGGVTDTQYF
CDR3 DNA: TGTGCCAGCAGCTTAGTTCCGGGAGGTGTGACAGATACGCAGTATTTT

D gene: NA
V gene: TRBV15
J gene: TRBJ2-7
CDR3 protein: CATSTDRPYEQYF
CDR3 DNA: TGTGCCACCAGCACTGACAGACCCTACGAGCAGTACTTC

D gene: NA
V gene: TRBV10-2
J gene: TRBJ2-2
CDR3 protein: CASSEVGRTNTGELFF
CDR3 DNA: TGCGCCAGCAGTGAGGTAGGGAGGACGAACACCGGGGAGCTGTTTTTT

D gene: NA
V gene: TRBV10-3
J gene: TRBJ1-5
CDR3 protein: CAISEGQGKQPQHF
CDR3 DNA: TGTGCCATCAGTGAAGGGCAGGGGAAGCAGCCCCAGCATTTT

D gene: TRBD2
V gene: TRBV28
J gene: TRBJ2-7
CDR3 protein: CASSAPRSGNYEQYF
CDR3 DNA: TGTGCCAGCAGCGCCCCTCGCAGCGGGAACTACGAGCAGTACTTC

D gene: TRBD1
V gene: TRBV4-1
J gene: TRBJ1-2
CDR3 protein: CASSQSDRGHEIYTF
CDR3 DNA: TGCGCCAGCAGCCAATCGGACAGGGGCCACGAAATTTACACCTTC

D gene: NA
V gene: TRBV2
J gene: TRBJ2-3
CDR3 protein: CASGLTDTQYF
CDR3 DNA: TGTGCCAGCGGCCTCACAGATACGCAGTATTTT

D gene: TRBD2
V gene: TRBV10-3
J gene: TRBJ2-7
CDR3 protein: CAISGGAGLRSSYEQYF
CDR3 DNA: TGTGCCATCAGTGGTGGAGCGGGACTAAGGAGCTCCTACGAGCAGTACTTC

D gene: NA
V gene: TRBV23-1
J gene: TRBJ2-7
CDR3 protein: CASSQTAGGFSYEQYF
CDR3 DNA: TGCGCCAGCAGTCAGACGGCAGGGGGGTTCTCCTACGAGCAGTACTTC

D gene: NA
V gene: TRBV19
J gene: TRBJ1-4
CDR3 protein: CASSTRENEKLFF
CDR3 DNA: TGTGCCAGTAGTACAAGAGAGAATGAAAAACTGTTTTTT

D gene: NA
V gene: TRBV10-1
J gene: TRBJ2-3
CDR3 protein: CASSPGAAFDTQYF
CDR3 DNA: TGCGCCAGCAGCCCGGGAGCTGCTTTTGATACGCAGTATTTT

D gene: NA
V gene: TRBV2
J gene: TRBJ2-7
CDR3 protein: CASSERGAGYHEQYF
CDR3 DNA: TGTGCCAGCAGTGAAAGAGGAGCAGGGTACCACGAGCAGTACTTC

D gene: TRBD1
V gene: TRBV2
J gene: TRBJ1-5
CDR3 protein: CASSGQGNNQPQHF
CDR3 DNA: TGTGCCAGCAGTGGACAGGGCAACAATCAGCCCCAGCATTTT

D gene: NA
V gene: TRBV7-2
J gene: TRBJ2-2
CDR3 protein: CASSWGGGASGELFF
CDR3 DNA: TGTGCCAGCAGCTGGGGCGGGGGCGCGTCCGGGGAGCTGTTTTTT

D gene: NA
V gene: TRBV28
J gene: TRBJ1-4
CDR3 protein: CASSPRLTGPNEKLFF
CDR3 DNA: TGTGCCAGCAGTCCCCGGTTAACAGGCCCAAATGAAAAACTGTTTTTT

D gene: TRBD2
V gene: TRBV2
J gene: TRBJ2-5
CDR3 protein: CASRGLAGPGTQYF
CDR3 DNA: TGTGCCAGCAGGGGACTAGCGGGGCCTGGGACCCAGTACTTC

D gene: NA
V gene: TRBV18
J gene: TRBJ1-1
CDR3 protein: CASSPHRDTEAFF
CDR3 DNA: TGTGCCAGCTCGCCCCACAGGGACACTGAAGCTTTCTTT

D gene: NA
V gene: TRBV10-1
J gene: TRBJ2-1
CDR3 protein: CASNGGLHTTNEQFF
CDR3 DNA: TGCGCCAGCAATGGGGGCCTCCATACTACCAATGAGCAGTTCTTC

D gene: NA
V gene: TRBV5-8
J gene: TRBJ1-5
CDR3 protein: CASSLLAFLASGGSNQPQHF
CDR3 DNA: TGTGCCAGCAGCTTGCTGGCTTTTCTCGCATCGGGGGGTTCCAATCAGCCCCAGCATTTT